The rows below give T cell receptor beta chains drawn from one sample of a study of CD8 T cells in Susac syndrome. Each CDR3 protein is one row after TCRdb ran MiXCR on the immunoSEQ multiplex PCR reads. The repertoire holds roughly 300,000 distinct CDR3 sequences, with more than 75% as singletons. Sequencing used CD8+ T cells from PBMCs. The receptors here all came from a human donor with multiple sclerosis. The CDR3 runs from the conserved cysteine through the conserved F or W. The D gene is left open where the match is weak. Size is omitted from some rows. Given values are once, few, many or a class for expanded clones.

D gene	clone size	J gene	V gene	CDR3 DNA	CDR3 protein
NA	NA	TRBJ2-7	TRBV5-5	TGTGCCAGCAGCTCCACAGGGAGGTCCTACGAGCAGTACTTC	CASSSTGRSYEQYF
NA	NA	TRBJ1-2	TRBV27	TGTGCCAGCAGTAATGAACCGACAGTCTATGGCTACACCTTC	CASSNEPTVYGYTF
NA	NA	TRBJ2-7	TRBV20-1	TGCAGTGCTAGAAGGTCGGGCCCCTACGAGCAGTACTTC	CSARRSGPYEQYF
TRBD2	NA	TRBJ2-3	TRBV28	TGTGCCAGCAGTTTAGCCCCCGGAGGGAGGGAGCGCACAGATACGCAGTATTTT	CASSLAPGGRERTDTQYF
TRBD2	NA	TRBJ2-1	TRBV12-3/TRBV12-4	TGTGCCAGCAGGCACCTAGCGGGAGGGCCAGAGAATGAGCAGTTCTTC	CASRHLAGGPENEQFF
NA	NA	TRBJ2-7	TRBV13	TGTGCCAGCAGGGAGAGCCCGTCTTACGAGCAGTACTTC	CASRESPSYEQYF
TRBD1	once	TRBJ2-1	TRBV10-3	TGTGCCATCAGTGAAGGCGCGGGACAGGGCAATGAGCAGTTCTTC	CAISEGAGQGNEQFF
TRBD1	NA	TRBJ2-7	TRBV29-1	TGCAGCGTTGAAGAAGGGGACAGGGGTGTGGAGCAGTACTTC	CSVEEGDRGVEQYF
NA	NA	TRBJ2-3	TRBV7-9	TGTGCCAGCAGCTTTATGGGTACGCAGTATTTT	CASSFMGTQYF
NA	NA	TRBJ2-1	TRBV12-3/TRBV12-4	TGTGCCAGCAGTGCGGACAGCCCCTATTCGGGGGAGGGAACCTACAATGAGCAGTTCTTC	CASSADSPYSGEGTYNEQFF
NA	once	TRBJ2-1	TRBV14	TGTGCCAGCAGCCAAATGACCGCGATAGACAATGAGCAGTTCTTC	CASSQMTAIDNEQFF
NA	NA	TRBJ1-1	TRBV9	TGTGCCAGCAGCGTTCAGGGGAGGGGCACTGAAGCTTTCTTT	CASSVQGRGTEAFF
TRBD2	once	TRBJ2-1	TRBV3-1	TGTGCCAGCAGCCAGGTCGACAGTAGCGGGAGCTCCTACAATGAGCAGTTCTTC	CASSQVDSSGSSYNEQFF
NA	NA	TRBJ2-1	TRBV28	TGTGCCAGCAGTTCAATCACAGGGTCCCGCGAGCAGTTCTTC	CASSSITGSREQFF
NA	NA	TRBJ2-1	TRBV27	TGTGCCAGCAGTTCCGACTGGTACAATGAGCAGTTCTTC	CASSSDWYNEQFF
NA	NA	TRBJ2-7	TRBV15	TGTGCCACCAGGCTCCGGGACGAATACCCCTACGAGCAGTACTTC	CATRLRDEYPYEQYF
NA	NA	TRBJ2-7	TRBV29-1	TGCAGCGTTCAAGGCCGAACCCACTACGAGCAGTACTTC	CSVQGRTHYEQYF
NA	NA	TRBJ2-1	TRBV9	TGTGCCAGCCCCTCACCGATCTACAATGAGCAGTTCTTC	CASPSPIYNEQFF
TRBD1	NA	TRBJ2-7	TRBV6-6	TGTGCCAGCAGTTGGGACAGATCCTACGAGCAGTACTTC	CASSWDRSYEQYF
NA	NA	TRBJ1-1	TRBV5-6	TGTGCCAGCAGCACCTCACAGAACACTGAAGCTTTCTTT	CASSTSQNTEAFF
TRBD2	NA	TRBJ2-2	TRBV7-9	TGTGCCAGCAGCTCAGCGGGGCCCTACACCGGGGAGCTGTTTTTT	CASSSAGPYTGELFF
NA	NA	TRBJ1-1	TRBV30	TGTGCCTGGAGGATTGGGCAGACTGAAGCTTTCTTT	CAWRIGQTEAFF